Sequencing of this T cell receptor (beta chain) was carried out in a study of regulatory T cells in long-lasting Graves disease. CDR3 length equals 15 residues. Trimming removed 3 bases from V and 4 bases from J, with 14 bases in between. Germline V gene sequence: CDR1 KGHSH, CDR2 LQKENI. Noted time point: persistent/refractory GD, antithyroid drugs over 5 years with positive TRAb. Making the TCR library involved RNA that had been extracted from PBMCs. Sequencing libraries for TCR beta were prepared with iRepertoire HTBI primers and Arm-PCR of CDR3 regions. TCRdb processed the multiplex PCR reads anew with MiXCR; each CDR3 protein has one entry. The sample records about 290,000 distinct CDR3 sequences, around 23% being singletons.

The receptor was derived from a female donor with Graves disease. The sample here was peripheral blood mononuclear cells (PBMCs), taken when the disease was refractory, from a patient treated with antithyroid drugs. The chain combines TRBV18 with TRBJ2-3; D unresolved. The CDR3 sequence: CASSPSPVVADTQYF. CDR3 DNA: TGTGCCAGCTCACCCTCACCGGTAGTCGCAGATACGCAGTATTTT.